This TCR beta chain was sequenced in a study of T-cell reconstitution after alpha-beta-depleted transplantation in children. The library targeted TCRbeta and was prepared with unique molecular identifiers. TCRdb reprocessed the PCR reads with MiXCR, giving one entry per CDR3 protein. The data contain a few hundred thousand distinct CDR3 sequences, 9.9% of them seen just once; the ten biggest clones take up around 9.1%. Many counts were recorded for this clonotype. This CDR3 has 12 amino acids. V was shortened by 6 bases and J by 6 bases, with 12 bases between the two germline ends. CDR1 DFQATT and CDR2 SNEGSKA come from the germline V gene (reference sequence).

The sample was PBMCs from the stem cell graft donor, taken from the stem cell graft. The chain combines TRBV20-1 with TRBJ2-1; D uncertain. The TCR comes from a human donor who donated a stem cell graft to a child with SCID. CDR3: CSAENVFNEQFF. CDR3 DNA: TGCAGTGCCGAAAATGTGTTCAATGAGCAGTTCTTC.